This TCR beta chain was observed in a study of cytomegalovirus exposure and HLA in healthy donors. Findings and caveats of the study: For TCR beta chains, V- and J-gene trimming was later linked to a missense DCLRE1C variant. It was in a later analysis that TCR association rates were seen to vary by HLA locus, highest for DRB1 and lowest for HLA-C. TCR beta chains associated with HLA were, in a later analysis, more clonally expanded than equally common others. It was confirmed in vitro that three of the CMV-associated chains were specific for CMV antigens.

As for this clone: Its specificity is unknown.

CDR3 size: 17 residues. Germline CDR1 reads LNHDA; CDR2 reads SQIVND (reference sequence). V dropped 3 bases and J dropped 4 bases, with 19 bases sitting between them. It was with 60 Vbeta and 13 Jbeta primers that the PCR ran. Repertoires were generated with immunoSEQ multiplex PCR, while TCRdb's copy carries only in-frame clones and drops some. The sample includes 250,000 to 350,000 clones, 85% to 90% of them seen just once. The J gene is TRBJ2-1, the V gene TRBV19, with a possible D match to TRBD1 (5 bases). The specimen sequenced was PBMCs. This clonotype originated in a woman in her late teens or twenties in good health and CMV-seronegative. DNA for the CDR3: TGTGCCAGTAGTATTTTGGAATTGGGGCAGGGATACAATGAGCAGTTCTTC. Translation gives CASSILELGQGYNEQFF.